This T cell receptor beta chain was obtained from a study of blood T cell repertoires in COVID-19. Method: immunoSEQ multiplex PCR; TCRdb's copy keeps in-frame clones and lacks some. This table holds some 240,000 clones, about 90% found once. Participants in the exposed group had met a COVID-19 case in the 2 weeks before joining the study. Trimming pared 5 bases from V and 0 bases from J, leaving 9 bases between. This CDR3 contains 15 residues. Germline CDR1 is SGHNT and CDR2 is YYREEE (reference sequence). The rearrangement joins TRBV5-4 to TRBJ2-6; D not certain. Specimen: PBMCs or T cells enriched from blood (not recorded which). This sequence originates from a woman in her thirties or forties who had been exposed to COVID-19. CDR3 in amino acids: CASSLPGSGANVLTF. Written as DNA, the CDR3 is TGTGCCAGCAGTCTGCCCGGCTCTGGGGCCAACGTCCTGACTTTC.